The 5 T cell receptor beta chains below were found in one sample sequenced in a study of cytomegalovirus exposure and HLA in healthy donors (dated by TCRdb to the late 2010s). The method was the immunoSEQ multiplex PCR assay. The multiplex PCR relied on a mix of 60 forward primers for TCR Vbeta segments and 13 reverse primers for TCR Jbeta segments. TCRdb stores this immuneACCESS table with in-frame sequences only. Part of the clones is absent; in the studies checked, under half of the shortfall reflects unresolved V genes, and no reason is known for the rest. The sample table lists about 85,000 clones, about 80% of them with a count of one. Clones ranked in the top ten supply 20% to 25% of the sample. The specimen sequenced was PBMCs. These receptors were collected from a woman aged 50 to 60 in good health and CMV-seropositive.

This chain connects TRBV5-4 to TRBJ2-4; 12 bases fit TRBD1. The CDR3 runs 16 residues. Germline V gene lookup returns CDR1 SGHNT and CDR2 YYREEE (reference sequence). Losses at the gene ends were 4 bases for V and 3 bases for J; bases not matched to a gene: 5. In DNA form, the CDR3 reads TGTGCCAGCAGCAAGGGACAGGGGGCAAGCAAAAACATTCAGTACTTC. Translation: CASSKGQGASKNIQYF.

The chain links TRBV11-2 to TRBJ2-7, with a possible D match to TRBD1 (5 bases). Between the trimmed V and J ends, which lost 5 bases and 6 bases, there was a span of 20 bases. CDR3 length equals 15 residues. Germline assignment: CDR1 SGHAT and CDR2 FQNNGV. The CDR3 loop is CASSPFSAGSTEQYF. The CDR3 nucleotides are TGTGCCAGCAGCCCCTTCTCTGCAGGGTCTACCGAGCAGTACTTC.

This chain links TRBV7-8 with TRBJ2-1; D possibly corresponds to TRBD2 (6 bases). Trimming stripped 6 bases from V and 14 bases from J, with 20 bases between. The CDR3 totals 13 residues. The germline V gene has CDR1 SGHVS and CDR2 FQNEAQ. The CDR3 DNA reads as TGTGCCAGCAGTTACCTAGGGGACTTCGGGAAGTTCTTC. Amino acids: CASSYLGDFGKFF.

The chain couples TRBV4-1 to TRBJ1-6; D call uncertain. This CDR3 has 15 amino acids. Trimming took off 0 bases at V and 0 bases at J, with 3 bases between the two ends. The V gene's germline CDR1 is MGHRA and CDR2 YSYEKL. CDR3 DNA sequence: TGCGCCAGCAGCCAAGAATACTCCTATAATTCACCCCTCCACTTT. Amino acids: CASSQEYSYNSPLHF.

The sample holds a few counts of this clone. The J gene is TRBJ1-2, the V gene TRBV6-1, with D maybe TRBD1 (6 bases). This CDR3 is built from 16 residues. Germline values: CDR1 MNHNS, CDR2 SASEGT. V dropped 1 base and J dropped 2 bases, with 14 bases sitting between them. This chain's CDR3 is CASSEESSGQNYGYTF. As DNA, the CDR3 is TGTGCCAGCAGTGAAGAATCCAGCGGACAGAACTATGGCTACACCTTC.